These 18 T cell receptor beta chains share one sample of origin, sequenced in a study of cytomegalovirus exposure and HLA in healthy donors. 60 Vbeta and 13 Jbeta primers were used in PCR. Repertoires were generated with immunoSEQ multiplex PCR, while TCRdb's copy carries only in-frame clones and drops some. The sample includes approximately 170,000 clones, roughly 72% of them seen just once. The sequenced sample was PBMCs. Receptor source: a woman between 40 and 55 years old in good health and CMV-seronegative.

This chain connects TRBV5-1 to TRBJ2-3, with 8 bases lining up with TRBD2. The CDR3 is 19 residues long. Unmatched junction bases numbered 12, after V lost 0 bases and J lost 0 bases. Germline CDR1 reads SGHRS; CDR2 reads YFSETQ. Here the CDR3 reads CASSLERGAGGSSTDTQYF. The CDR3 DNA follows: TGCGCCAGCAGCTTGGAACGGGGGGCGGGAGGCTCTAGCACAGATACGCAGTATTTT.

The chain couples TRBV5-4 to TRBJ1-4; 7 bases match TRBD1. The germline V gene has CDR1 SGHNT and CDR2 YYREEE (reference sequence). J was trimmed by 8 bases and V by 4 bases; bases with no gene match: 2. The CDR3 is 12 residues long. The DNA for the CDR3 is TGTGCCAGCAGCCGGGACAGCGAAAAACTGTTTTTT. Translated, it gives CASSRDSEKLFF.

The chain joins TRBV5-1 to TRBJ1-2; D might be TRBD1 (5 bases). This CDR3 is 15 amino acids long. Germline V lookup: CDR1 SGHRS, CDR2 YFSETQ. V lost 5 bases, J lost 3 bases, and 17 bases lay in between. The CDR3 is CASSLLNPGDYGYTF. As DNA, the CDR3 is TGCGCCAGCAGTTTACTTAACCCGGGGGACTATGGCTACACCTTC.

The chain recombines TRBV4-1 with TRBJ1-3, with D uncertain. CDR3 length: 19 amino acids. The ends were cut back, 0 bases at V and 3 bases at J, with 21 bases in the middle. Germline V gene sequence: CDR1 MGHRA, CDR2 YSYEKL. The CDR3 coding sequence is TGCGCCAGCAGCCAAGATCCAGGCCCCCCAGGTCCGGATGGAAACACCATATATTTT. Its protein product is CASSQDPGPPGPDGNTIYF.

This chain connects TRBV28 to TRBJ1-5; possible D gene TRBD1, 6 bases. Trimming stripped 4 bases from V and 12 bases from J, with 19 bases between. Germline loops: CDR1 MDHEN, CDR2 SYDVKM. The CDR3 has 14 residues. As DNA, the CDR3 is TGTGCCAGCAGTTCCCCCCGGGGGGGCAGGAACCAGCATTTT. Translating gives CASSSPRGGRNQHF.

The chain recombines TRBV27 with TRBJ2-7, with 7 positions matching TRBD1. Trimming cost V 5 bases and J 3 bases; bases outside gene matches: 7. Germline loops: CDR1 MNHEY, CDR2 SMNVEV (reference sequence). This CDR3 is built from 14 residues. CDR3 sequence reads: CASSPGQRGYEQYF. The DNA for the CDR3 is TGTGCCAGCAGTCCGGGACAGAGAGGCTACGAGCAGTACTTC.

The chain recombines TRBV5-1 with TRBJ2-7, with 8 nucleotides matching TRBD2. CDR3 length equals 15 residues. The germline V gene has CDR1 SGHRS and CDR2 YFSETQ. V dropped 0 bases and J dropped 9; count of bases not matched to a gene: 11. CDR3 region: CASSLGLGLGARQYF. In DNA, the CDR3 is TGCGCCAGCAGCTTGGGTCTGGGACTAGGTGCACGGCAGTACTTC.

This clone has only one observation. The V gene is TRBV7-3, the J gene TRBJ2-1, with 7 positions matching TRBD1. Germline loops: CDR1 SGHTA, CDR2 FQGTGA. The V segment lost 5 bases and the J segment 6 bases; nucleotides outside the gene matches: 4. The CDR3 length is 13 residues. The CDR3 is CASSQGQTNEQFF. The CDR3 DNA reads TGTGCCAGCAGCCAGGGACAGACCAATGAGCAGTTCTTC.

The rearrangement joins TRBV29-1 to TRBJ2-1; possible D gene TRBD2, 6 bases. CDR3 length: 10 amino acids. Germline V CDR1 and CDR2: SQVTM, ANQGSEA. The ends were cut back, 7 bases at V and 6 bases at J, with 7 bases in the middle. The chain's CDR3 is CSGSGNEQFF. The CDR3 coding sequence is TGCAGCGGTAGCGGCAATGAGCAGTTCTTC.

The chain is built from TRBV2 and TRBJ2-5; 7 bases align to TRBD2. CDR1 is SNHLY, CDR2 FYNNEI, per germline. V dropped 7 bases and J dropped 2; count of bases not matched to a gene: 13. This CDR3 comprises 16 residues. CDR3 sequence reads: CASTPWASGLQETQYF. The CDR3 DNA sequence: TGTGCCAGCACCCCATGGGCTAGCGGCCTTCAAGAGACCCAGTACTTC.

The V call is TRBV15, the J call TRBJ2-5, with D perhaps matching TRBD2 (5 bases). The CDR3 runs to 13 residues. Germline lookup yields CDR1 LNHNV and CDR2 YYDKDF (reference sequence). Trimming removed 6 bases at V and 2 bases at J, with 10 bases between. CDR3 region: CATSRGVQETQYF. The CDR3 DNA is TGTGCCACCAGTCGGGGAGTACAAGAGACCCAGTACTTC. The full variable domain, its missing parts supplied by reference TRBV15 and TRBJ2-5, is DAMVIQNPRYQVTQFGKPVTLSCSQTLNHNVMYWYQQKSSQAPKLLFHYYDKDFNNEADTPDNFQSRRPNTSFCFLDIRSPGLGDTAMYLCATSRGVQETQYFGPGTRLLVL.

V and J are TRBV30 and TRBJ2-7, with D possibly being TRBD2 (5 bases). V was pared by 3 bases and J by 2 bases, with 14 bases between. CDR1 and CDR2 from the germline V gene are GTSNPN and SVGIG (reference sequence). The CDR3 runs to 14 residues. CDR3 nucleotides: TGTGCCTGGAGGGGTGAGGGTCAGGCCTACGAGCAGTACTTC. Residues: CAWRGEGQAYEQYF.

The J gene is TRBJ2-1, the V gene TRBV12-2; TRBD2 is the table's D call, not checked against the DNA. TRBV12-2 has pseudogene status. The CDR3 is 17 residues long. For the CDR3, the DNA is TGTGCAAGTCGCTTGCGCCGTAGCGGGAGAGCCTACAATGAGCAGTTCTTC. Protein sequence: CASRLRRSGRAYNEQFF.

This clone was observed a few times. The chain combines TRBV2 with TRBJ1-2, with 7 bases identical to TRBD1. There are 16 residues in the CDR3. CDR1 and CDR2 (germline): SNHLY, FYNNEI. After removal of 10 bases from V and 7 bases from J, the junction contained 21 bases not matched to a gene. The CDR3 sequence: CATLPQNRGRGGGYTF. CDR3 bases: TGTGCCACCCTTCCACAAAACAGGGGAAGGGGTGGTGGCTACACCTTC. Full variable domain (rest looked up from reference TRBV2 and TRBJ1-2): EPEVTQTPSHQVTQMGQEVILRCVPISNHLYFYWYRQILGQKVEFLVSFYNNEISEKSEIFDDQFSVERPDGSNFTLKIRSTKLEDSAMYFCATLPQNRGRGGGYTFGSGTRLTVV.

The table lists this clone with a count of one. The V call is TRBV5-1, the J call TRBJ2-7; 7 nucleotides match TRBD1. Germline trimming cut 6 bases from V and 3 bases from J; bases unmatched to any gene: 9. The CDR3 sequence is 14 residues long. Germline V gene lookup returns CDR1 SGHRS and CDR2 YFSETQ. The DNA of the CDR3 is TGCGCCAGCAAGGCCGGGACAGCTATCTACGAGCAGTACTTC. Its protein is CASKAGTAIYEQYF. Full variable domain (missing parts from reference TRBV5-1 and TRBJ2-7): KAGVTQTPRYLIKTRGQQVTLSCSPISGHRSVSWYQQTPGQGLQFLFEYFSETQRNKGNFPGRFSGRQFSNSRSEMNVSTLELGDSALYLCASKAGTAIYEQYFGPGTRLTVT.

This chain joins TRBV19 and TRBJ2-2, with 8 bases lining up with TRBD1. V was clipped by 9 bases and J by 1 base; unmatched bases: 10. Per germline, CDR1 LNHDA and CDR2 SQIVND (reference sequence). This CDR3 has 16 amino acids. CDR3 nucleotides: TGTGCCAGCAGATCCCGGGACAGGTGGAACACCGGGGAGCTGTTTTTT. It encodes CASRSRDRWNTGELFF.

The genes are TRBV5-1 and TRBJ2-5; TRBD1 is a possible D gene (6 bases). Per germline, CDR1 SGHRS and CDR2 YFSETQ. The CDR3 spans 14 residues. Trimming took off 2 bases at V and 1 base at J, with 9 bases between the two ends. The CDR3 loop reads CASSFLTGQETQYF. The CDR3 DNA reads TGCGCCAGCAGCTTTTTGACAGGCCAAGAGACCCAGTACTTC.

V usage is TRBV2 and J usage is TRBJ2-7; 9 bases are a match to TRBD1. Per germline, CDR1 SNHLY and CDR2 FYNNEI. The CDR3 has 15 residues. V shed 6 bases and J 3 bases; nucleotides not matched to a gene: 9. The CDR3 protein is CASSVQGTGLYEQYF. The CDR3 DNA reads as TGTGCCAGCAGCGTCCAGGGGACAGGGCTCTACGAGCAGTACTTC. Full variable domain (outside the CDR3, taken from reference TRBV2 and TRBJ2-7): EPEVTQTPSHQVTQMGQEVILRCVPISNHLYFYWYRQILGQKVEFLVSFYNNEISEKSEIFDDQFSVERPDGSNFTLKIRSTKLEDSAMYFCASSVQGTGLYEQYFGPGTRLTVT.